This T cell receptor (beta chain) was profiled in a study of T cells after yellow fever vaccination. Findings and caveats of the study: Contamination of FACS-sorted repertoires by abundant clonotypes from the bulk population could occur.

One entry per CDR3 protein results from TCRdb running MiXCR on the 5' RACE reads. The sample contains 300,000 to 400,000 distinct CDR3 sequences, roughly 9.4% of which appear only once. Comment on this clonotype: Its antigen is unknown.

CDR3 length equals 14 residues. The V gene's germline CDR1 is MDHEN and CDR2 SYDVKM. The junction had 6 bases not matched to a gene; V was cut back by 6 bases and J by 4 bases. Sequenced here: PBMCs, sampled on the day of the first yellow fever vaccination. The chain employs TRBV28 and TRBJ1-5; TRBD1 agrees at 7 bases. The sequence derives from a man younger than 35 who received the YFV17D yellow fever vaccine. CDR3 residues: CASRGDRGNQPQHF. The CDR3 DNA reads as TGTGCCAGCAGGGGGGACAGAGGGAATCAGCCCCAGCATTTT.